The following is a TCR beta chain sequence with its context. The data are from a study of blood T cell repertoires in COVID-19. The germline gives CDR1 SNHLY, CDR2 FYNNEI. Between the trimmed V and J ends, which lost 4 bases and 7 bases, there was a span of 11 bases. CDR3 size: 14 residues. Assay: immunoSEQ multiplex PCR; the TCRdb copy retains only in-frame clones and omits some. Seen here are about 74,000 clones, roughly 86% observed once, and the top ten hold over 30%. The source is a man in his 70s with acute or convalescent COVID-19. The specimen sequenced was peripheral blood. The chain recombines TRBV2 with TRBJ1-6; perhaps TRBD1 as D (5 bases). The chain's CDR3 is CASSVSGWNSPLHF. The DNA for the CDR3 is TGTGCCAGCAGTGTATCAGGGTGGAATTCACCCCTCCACTTT.